The 10 T cell receptor beta chains below come from one sample, sequenced in a study of patients and donors after allogeneic stem cell transplantation. Each CDR3 protein gets one entry after TCRdb re-called the RT-PCR reads with MiXCR. The table includes over 350,000 distinct CDR3 sequences, 16% detected once. The source material was blood, either unsorted or a sorted T cell fraction (not recorded which). The receptors originated from a human donor who was either an allogeneic HSCT recipient or a stem cell or donor lymphocyte infusion donor (not recorded which). It is not recorded whose cells these are; they may come from a transplant donor.

This clonotype occurred a few times. The chain has TRBV6-2 or TRBV6-3 and TRBJ2-2; D not certain. The CDR3 sequence is 15 residues long. The germline V gene encodes CDR1 MNHEY and CDR2 SVGEGT. Trimming removed 10 bases at V and 4 bases at J, with 19 bases between. The CDR3 DNA sequence: TGTGCCACTTCTCGACTGCTCCGAGGCACCGGGGAGCTGTTTTTT. It is translated as CATSRLLRGTGELFF.

This chain links TRBV4-1 with TRBJ1-5, with 7 bases aligning to TRBD1. Germline V gene data show CDR1 as MGHRA and CDR2 as YSYEKL. This CDR3 spans 16 amino acids. J gave up 7 bases and V 3 bases, and 12 bases lay outside the gene matches. The CDR3 DNA is TGCGCCAGCAGCCAGGGGACTGACAGGGCTGAACAGCCCCAGCATTTT. As protein: CASSQGTDRAEQPQHF.

This clonotype was counted many times. V usage is TRBV12-3 or TRBV12-4 and J usage is TRBJ2-7; TRBD1 agrees at 9 bases. This CDR3 spans 16 amino acids. The J segment lost 2 bases and the V segment lost 1 base, leaving 6 bases of the junction unmatched. CDR3 region: CASSLDGTGWPYEQYF. CDR3 DNA: TGTGCCAGCAGTTTAGATGGGACAGGGTGGCCCTACGAGCAGTACTTC.

Only a few counts were recorded for this clonotype. The chain joins TRBV5-1 to TRBJ2-5; TRBD2 aligns across 12 bases. The trim removed 4 bases at V and 5 bases at J, leaving 9 bases unmatched. The germline V gene encodes CDR1 SGHRS and CDR2 YFSETQ. This CDR3 is built from 16 residues. DNA of the CDR3: TGCGCCAGCAGCGGAGCTAGCGGGAGGGCCGAGGAGACCCAGTACTTC. Amino acid sequence: CASSGASGRAEETQYF. The whole variable domain, filled in from reference TRBV5-1 and TRBJ2-5, reads KAGVTQTPRYLIKTRGQQVTLSCSPISGHRSVSWYQQTPGQGLQFLFEYFSETQRNKGNFPGRFSGRQFSNSRSEMNVSTLELGDSALYLCASSGASGRAEETQYFGPGTRLLVL.

The rearrangement joins TRBV20-1 to TRBJ1-2, with D possibly TRBD1 on 5 matching bases. Trimming took 6 bases from V and 6 from J, leaving 11 bases between them. CDR3 length: 11 residues. Germline values: CDR1 DFQATT, CDR2 SNEGSKA (reference sequence). CDR3: CSAVDKHGYTF. The DNA of the CDR3 is TGCAGTGCAGTGGACAAGCATGGCTACACCTTC.

This clonotype was observed a handful of times. V and J are TRBV6-5 and TRBJ1-2; maybe TRBD1 (6 bases). The V end lost 6 bases, the J end lost 10 bases, and 12 bases lay between the germline ends. CDR1 is MNHEY and CDR2 is SVGAGI in the germline V gene. The CDR3 runs to 11 residues. The CDR3 DNA reads TGTGCCAGCAGCCGAGGACAGAACTACACCTTC. Protein sequence: CASSRGQNYTF.

V and J are TRBV6-5 and TRBJ2-7; D not resolved. The CDR3 length is 15 residues. The germline V and J ends were trimmed by 4 bases and 0 bases, with 13 bases remaining between them. CDR1 is MNHEY, CDR2 SVGAGI, per germline. The CDR3 reads CASSSHPDGSYEQYF. CDR3 coding DNA: TGTGCCAGCAGTTCCCACCCAGACGGCTCCTACGAGCAGTACTTC.

This clonotype was seen a handful of times. V is TRBV7-3 and J is TRBJ2-3; 8 bases map to TRBD2. Trimming cost V 2 bases and J 7 bases; bases outside gene matches: 8. This CDR3 spans 15 amino acids. Germline-derived CDR1 and CDR2 are SGHTA and FQGTGA. The chain's CDR3 is CASSLAGGAPHTQYF. The CDR3 nucleotides are TGTGCCAGCAGCTTAGCCGGGGGGGCCCCACATACGCAGTATTTT.

This clonotype was detected a few times. The CDR3: CASSISSWSGQYF. The CDR3 DNA follows: TGTGCCAGTAGTATTAGTAGTTGGAGCGGCCAGTACTTC. The V call is TRBV19, the J call TRBJ2-5, with a weak D call TRBD2 (5 bases). Trimming shortened V by 3 bases and J by 10 bases, and 15 bases separated the two germline ends. CDR3 size: 13 residues. Germline CDR1 and CDR2: LNHDA and SQIVND (reference sequence).

This clonotype was detected many times. The chain is built from TRBV7-9 and TRBJ1-2; D is uncertain. This CDR3 is 13 amino acids long. Trimming pared 3 bases from V and 4 bases from J, leaving 9 bases between. Germline V gene lookup returns CDR1 SEHNR and CDR2 FQNEAQ (reference sequence). The CDR3 sequence is CASSLGGLYGYTF. In DNA, the CDR3 is TGTGCCAGCAGCTTGGGAGGGCTCTATGGCTACACCTTC.